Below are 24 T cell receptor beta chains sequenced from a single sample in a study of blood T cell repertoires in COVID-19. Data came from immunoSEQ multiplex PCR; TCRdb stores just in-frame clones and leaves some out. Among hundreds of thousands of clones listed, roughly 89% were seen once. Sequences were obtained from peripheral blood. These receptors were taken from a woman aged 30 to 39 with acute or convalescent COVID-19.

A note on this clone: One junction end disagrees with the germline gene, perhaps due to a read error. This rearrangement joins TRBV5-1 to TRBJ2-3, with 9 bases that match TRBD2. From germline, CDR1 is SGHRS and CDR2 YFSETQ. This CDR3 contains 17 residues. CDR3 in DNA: TGCGCCCGCAGCTGGCCGGGCGCGGGGGGGAGCACAGATACGCAGTATTTT. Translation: CARSWPGAGGSTDTQYF.

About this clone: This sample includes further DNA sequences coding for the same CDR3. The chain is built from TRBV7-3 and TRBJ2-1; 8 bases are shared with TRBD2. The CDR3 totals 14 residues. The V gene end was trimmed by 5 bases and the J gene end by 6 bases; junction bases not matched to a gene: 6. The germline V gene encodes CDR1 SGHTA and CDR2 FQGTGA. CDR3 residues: CASSLGGALNEQFF. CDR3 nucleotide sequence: TGTGCCAGCAGCCTCGGGGGGGCCCTCAATGAGCAGTTCTTC. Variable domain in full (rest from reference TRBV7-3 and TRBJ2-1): GAGVSQTPSNKVTEKGKYVELRCDPISGHTALYWYRQSLGQGPEFLIYFQGTGAADDSGLPNDRFFAVRPEGSVSTLKIQRTERGDSAVYLCASSLGGALNEQFFGPGTRLTVL.

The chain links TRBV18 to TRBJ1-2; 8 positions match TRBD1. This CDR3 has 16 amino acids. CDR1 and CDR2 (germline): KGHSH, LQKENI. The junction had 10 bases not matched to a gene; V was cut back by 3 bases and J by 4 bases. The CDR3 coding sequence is TGTGCCAGCTCACCCTCCGACAGGGGCCTCCTCTATGGCTACACCTTC. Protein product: CASSPSDRGLLYGYTF.

In DNA, the CDR3 is TGTGCCAGCAGTGAACTTAAGGGAGGGGACTATGGCTACACCTTC. It yields the protein CASSELKGGDYGYTF. V is TRBV6-1 and J is TRBJ1-2; perhaps TRBD1 as D (5 bases). CDR1 and CDR2 (germline): MNHNS, SASEGT. The CDR3 extends over 15 amino acids. Trimming took off 2 bases at V and 3 bases at J, with 13 bases between the two ends.

CDR3 bases: TGTGCCATCAGTGATATCAGGGGACGCGATATCTATGGCTACACCTTC. It yields the protein CAISDIRGRDIYGYTF. The J gene is TRBJ1-2, the V gene TRBV10-3, with D maybe TRBD1 (6 bases). Between the trimmed V and J ends, which lost 3 bases and 4 bases, there was a span of 18 bases. Per the germline V gene, CDR1 is ENHRY and CDR2 is SYGVKD. The CDR3 sequence is 16 residues long.

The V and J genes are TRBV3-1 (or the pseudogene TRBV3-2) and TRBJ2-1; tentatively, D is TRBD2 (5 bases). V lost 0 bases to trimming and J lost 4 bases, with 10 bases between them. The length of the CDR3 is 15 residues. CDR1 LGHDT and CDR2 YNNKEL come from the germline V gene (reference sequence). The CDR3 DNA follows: TGTGCCAGCAGCCAAGAAACTGAGGGTTACAATGAGCAGTTCTTC. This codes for CASSQETEGYNEQFF.

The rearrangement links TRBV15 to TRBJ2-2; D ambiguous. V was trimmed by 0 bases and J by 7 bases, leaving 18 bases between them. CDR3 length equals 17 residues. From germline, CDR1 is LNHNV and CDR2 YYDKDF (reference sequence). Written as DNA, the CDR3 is TGTGCCACCAGCAGAGATCTAGGAAGGTTCGTTGGCGGGGAGCTGTTTTTT. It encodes CATSRDLGRFVGGELFF.

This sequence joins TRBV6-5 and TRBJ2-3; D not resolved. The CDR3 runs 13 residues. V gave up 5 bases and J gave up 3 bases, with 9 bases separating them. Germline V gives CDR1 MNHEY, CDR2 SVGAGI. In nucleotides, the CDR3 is TGTGCCAGCAGTCACCCCAGAACAGATACGCAGTATTTT. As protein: CASSHPRTDTQYF.

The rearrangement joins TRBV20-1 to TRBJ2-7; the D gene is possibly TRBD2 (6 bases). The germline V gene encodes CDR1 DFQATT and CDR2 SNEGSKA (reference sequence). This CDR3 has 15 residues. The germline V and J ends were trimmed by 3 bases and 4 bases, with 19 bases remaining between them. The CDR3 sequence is CSASLVWGVAYEQYF. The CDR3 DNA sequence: TGCAGTGCTAGTTTGGTGTGGGGGGTGGCATACGAGCAGTACTTC.

Here the CDR3 DNA reads TGTGCCAGTAGCTTTAGGAGGGGGCAAGGACAGCCCCAGCATTTT. It encodes CASSFRRGQGQPQHF. The chain uses TRBV19 and TRBJ1-5; 7 nucleotides agree with TRBD1. V lost 6 bases and J lost 7; bases outside the gene matches: 12. This CDR3 has 15 amino acids. The germline CDR1 and CDR2 sequences are LNHDA and SQIVND (reference sequence).

The CDR3 DNA reads TGTGCCAGCAGCCAAGATTTGCGTATCACTGAAGCTTTCTTT. Translation gives CASSQDLRITEAFF. The chain uses TRBV4-2 and TRBJ1-1; no clear D gene. V was shortened by 0 bases and J by 4 bases, with 9 bases between the two germline ends. Germline loops: CDR1 LGHNA, CDR2 YNFKEQ. This CDR3 comprises 14 residues.

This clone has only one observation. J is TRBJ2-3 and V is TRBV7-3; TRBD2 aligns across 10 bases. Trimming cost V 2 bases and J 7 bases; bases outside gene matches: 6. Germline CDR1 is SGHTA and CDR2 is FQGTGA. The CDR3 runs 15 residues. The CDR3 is CASSLGAGGPNTQYF. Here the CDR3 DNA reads TGTGCCAGCAGCTTAGGAGCGGGGGGGCCAAATACGCAGTATTTT.

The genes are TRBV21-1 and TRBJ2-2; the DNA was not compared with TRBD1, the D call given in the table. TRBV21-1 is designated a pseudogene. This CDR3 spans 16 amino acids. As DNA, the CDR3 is TGTGCCAGTCTCGGGACAGGGGCCTTTCGGGTCGGGGAGCTGTTTTTT. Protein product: CASLGTGAFRVGELFF.

The CDR3 DNA reads TGTGCCAGCAGCTCAGGGACAGGGACAAGCTCCTATAATTCACCCCTCCACTTT. As protein: CASSSGTGTSSYNSPLHF. The chain couples TRBV5-4 to TRBJ1-6; 9 bases line up with TRBD1. The V and J ends lost 3 bases and 0 bases, in that order; junction bases with no gene match: 7. CDR1 SGHNT and CDR2 YYREEE come from the germline V gene (reference sequence). The CDR3 is 18 residues long.

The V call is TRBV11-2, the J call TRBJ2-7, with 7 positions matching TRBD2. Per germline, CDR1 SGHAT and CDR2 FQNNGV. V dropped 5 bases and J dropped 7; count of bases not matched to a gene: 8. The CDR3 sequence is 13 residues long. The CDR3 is CASSRGWGGEQYF. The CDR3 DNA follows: TGTGCCAGCAGCCGTGGGTGGGGGGGTGAGCAGTACTTC.

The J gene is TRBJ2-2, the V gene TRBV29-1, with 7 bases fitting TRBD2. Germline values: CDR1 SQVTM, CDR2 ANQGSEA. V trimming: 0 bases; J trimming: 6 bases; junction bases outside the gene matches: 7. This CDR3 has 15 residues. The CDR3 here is CSVEDVSRGAGELFF. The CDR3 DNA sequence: TGCAGCGTTGAAGATGTGAGCCGGGGGGCCGGGGAGCTGTTTTTT.

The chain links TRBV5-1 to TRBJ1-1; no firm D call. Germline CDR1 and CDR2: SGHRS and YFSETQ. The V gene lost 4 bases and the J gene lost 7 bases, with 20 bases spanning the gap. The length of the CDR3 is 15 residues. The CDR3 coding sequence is TGCGCCAGCAGCGTAAATCCCGCTAAGACAAATGAAGCTTTCTTT. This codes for CASSVNPAKTNEAFF.

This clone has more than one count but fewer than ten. CDR3 sequence reads: CASSIPGRGADTQYF. As DNA, the CDR3 is TGTGCCAGTAGTATTCCTGGCAGGGGCGCAGATACGCAGTATTTT. This chain connects TRBV19 to TRBJ2-3; a weak D match, TRBD1 (6 bases). Looked up from germline, CDR1 is LNHDA and CDR2 is SQIVND (reference sequence). The V end was cut by 3 bases, the J end by 4 bases, with 14 bases between. The CDR3 runs to 15 residues.

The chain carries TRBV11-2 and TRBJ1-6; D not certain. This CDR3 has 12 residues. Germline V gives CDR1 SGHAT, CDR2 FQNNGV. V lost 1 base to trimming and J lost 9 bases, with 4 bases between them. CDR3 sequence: CASSLGASPLHF. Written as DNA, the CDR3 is TGTGCCAGCAGCTTAGGAGCTTCACCCCTCCACTTT. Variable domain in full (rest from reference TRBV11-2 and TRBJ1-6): EAGVAQSPRYKIIEKRQSVAFWCNPISGHATLYWYQQILGQGPKLLIQFQNNGVVDDSQLPKDRFSAERLKGVDSTLKIQPAKLEDSAVYLCASSLGASPLHFGNGTRLTVT.

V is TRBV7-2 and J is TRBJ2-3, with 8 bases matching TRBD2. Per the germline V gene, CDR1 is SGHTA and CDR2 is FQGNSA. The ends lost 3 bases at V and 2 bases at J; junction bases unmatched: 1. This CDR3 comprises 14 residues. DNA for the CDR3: TGTGCCAGCAGCTTCGGGGGGGCCACAGATACGCAGTATTTT. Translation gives CASSFGGATDTQYF.

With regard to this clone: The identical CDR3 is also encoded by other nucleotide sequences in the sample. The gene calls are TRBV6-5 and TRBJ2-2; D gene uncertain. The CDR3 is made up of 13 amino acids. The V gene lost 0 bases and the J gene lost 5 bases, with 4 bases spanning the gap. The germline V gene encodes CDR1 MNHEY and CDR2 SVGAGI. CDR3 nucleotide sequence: TGTGCCAGCAGTTACTCCGGGACCGGGGAGCTGTTTTTT. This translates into CASSYSGTGELFF.

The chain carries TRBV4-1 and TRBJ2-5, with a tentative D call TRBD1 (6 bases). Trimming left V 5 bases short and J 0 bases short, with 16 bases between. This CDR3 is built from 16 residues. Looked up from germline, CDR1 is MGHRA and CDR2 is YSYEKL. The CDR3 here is CASSDRGLGYQETQYF. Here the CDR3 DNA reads TGCGCCAGCAGCGATAGGGGGTTGGGGTACCAAGAGACCCAGTACTTC.

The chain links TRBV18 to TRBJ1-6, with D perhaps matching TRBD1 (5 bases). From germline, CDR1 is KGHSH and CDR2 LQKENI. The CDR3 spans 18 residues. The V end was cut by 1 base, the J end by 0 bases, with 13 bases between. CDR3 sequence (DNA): TGTGCCAGCTCACCACGGGGCCTAGTGAACTCCTATAATTCACCCCTCCACTTT. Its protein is CASSPRGLVNSYNSPLHF.

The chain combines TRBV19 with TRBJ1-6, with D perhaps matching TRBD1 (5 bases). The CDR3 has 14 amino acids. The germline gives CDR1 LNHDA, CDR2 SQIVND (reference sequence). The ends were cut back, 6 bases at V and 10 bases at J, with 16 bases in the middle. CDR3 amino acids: CASRPDSEVSPLHF. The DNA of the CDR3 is TGTGCCAGTAGGCCCGACAGCGAGGTGTCACCCCTCCACTTT.